This T cell receptor (beta chain) was sequenced for a study of blood T cell repertoires in COVID-19. Background on the study: Acute and convalescent COVID-19 specimens originated in the United States, Italy and Spain. PBMCs, B-cell-depleted T cells, or T cells were the source of the cDNA or gDNA that made up the material.

Those who participated ranged in age from about 18 to 89 years and resided in some 24 US areas. No more than 2 weeks before study entry, exposed participants had met a case of COVID-19. V lost 6 bases to trimming and J lost 10 bases, with 10 bases between them. The CDR3 has 11 amino acids. From germline, CDR1 is MDHEN and CDR2 SYDVKM. Method: immunoSEQ multiplex PCR; TCRdb's copy keeps in-frame clones and lacks some. Of 200,000 to 300,000 clones listed, 88% are singletons. This chain links TRBV28 with TRBJ1-3; maybe TRBD1 (5 bases). The receptor comes from a woman in her thirties or forties who had been exposed to COVID-19. Input material: PBMCs or T cells enriched from blood (not recorded which). For the CDR3, the DNA is TGTGCCAGCAGGACCGGGGGGACCATATATTTT. Protein sequence: CASRTGGTIYF.